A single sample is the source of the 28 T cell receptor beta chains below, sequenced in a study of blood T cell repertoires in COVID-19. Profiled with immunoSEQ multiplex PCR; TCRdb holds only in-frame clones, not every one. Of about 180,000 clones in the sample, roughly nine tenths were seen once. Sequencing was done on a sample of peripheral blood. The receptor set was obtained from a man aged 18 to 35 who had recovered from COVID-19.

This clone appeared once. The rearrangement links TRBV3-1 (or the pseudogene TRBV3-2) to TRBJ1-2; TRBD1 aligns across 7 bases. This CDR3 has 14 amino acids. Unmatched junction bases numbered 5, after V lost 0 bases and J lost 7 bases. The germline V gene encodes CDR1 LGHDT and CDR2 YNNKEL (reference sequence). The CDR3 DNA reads TGTGCCAGCAGCCAAGATCGACAGGGTGCTGGCTACACCTTC. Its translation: CASSQDRQGAGYTF.

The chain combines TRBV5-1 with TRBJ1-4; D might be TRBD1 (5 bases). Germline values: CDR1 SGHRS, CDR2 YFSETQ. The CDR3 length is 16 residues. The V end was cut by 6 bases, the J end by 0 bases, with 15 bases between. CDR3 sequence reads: CASTATGGATNEKLFF. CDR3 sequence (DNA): TGCGCCAGCACCGCCACGGGGGGAGCAACTAATGAAAAACTGTTTTTT.

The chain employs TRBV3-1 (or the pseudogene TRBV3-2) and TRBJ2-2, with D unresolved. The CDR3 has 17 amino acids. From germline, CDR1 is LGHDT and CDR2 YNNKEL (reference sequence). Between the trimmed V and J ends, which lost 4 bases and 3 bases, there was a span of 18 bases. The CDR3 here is CASSPPPKTGYTGELFF. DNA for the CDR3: TGTGCCAGCAGCCCTCCTCCCAAGACCGGGTACACCGGGGAGCTGTTTTTT.

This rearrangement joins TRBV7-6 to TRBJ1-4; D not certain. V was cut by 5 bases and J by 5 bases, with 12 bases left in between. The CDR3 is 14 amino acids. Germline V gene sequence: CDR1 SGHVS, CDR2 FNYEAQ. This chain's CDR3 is CASSNGRENEKLFF. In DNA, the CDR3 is TGTGCCAGCAGCAACGGCCGGGAGAATGAAAAACTGTTTTTT. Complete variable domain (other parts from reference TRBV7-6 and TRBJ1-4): GAGVSQSPRYKVTKRGQDVALRCDPISGHVSLYWYRQALGQGPEFLTYFNYEAQQDKSGLPNDRFSAERPEGSISTLTIQRTEQRDSAMYRCASSNGRENEKLFFGSGTQLSVL.

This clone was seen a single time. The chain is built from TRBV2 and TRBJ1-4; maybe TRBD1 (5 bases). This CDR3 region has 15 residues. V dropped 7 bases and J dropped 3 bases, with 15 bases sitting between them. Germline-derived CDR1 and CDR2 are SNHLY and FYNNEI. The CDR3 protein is CASTPLGGANEKLFF. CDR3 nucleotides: TGTGCCAGCACGCCGCTTGGGGGGGCTAATGAAAAACTGTTTTTT.

The CDR3 DNA reads as TGTGCCAGCAGCTTAGCGTCGGGGAAAGAGACCCAGTACTTC. Amino acids: CASSLASGKETQYF. The chain carries TRBV7-9 and TRBJ2-5; possible D gene TRBD2, 5 bases. V lost 0 bases, J lost 3 bases, and 8 bases lay in between. The germline V gene has CDR1 SEHNR and CDR2 FQNEAQ (reference sequence). The CDR3 is 14 amino acids.

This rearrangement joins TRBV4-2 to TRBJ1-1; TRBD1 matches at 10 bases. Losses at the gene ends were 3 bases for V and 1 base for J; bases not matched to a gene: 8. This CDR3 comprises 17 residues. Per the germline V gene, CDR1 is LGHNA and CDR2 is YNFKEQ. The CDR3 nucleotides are TGTGCCAGCAGCCAGAACGACAGGGGGCCTAAGAACACTGAAGCTTTCTTT. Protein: CASSQNDRGPKNTEAFF.

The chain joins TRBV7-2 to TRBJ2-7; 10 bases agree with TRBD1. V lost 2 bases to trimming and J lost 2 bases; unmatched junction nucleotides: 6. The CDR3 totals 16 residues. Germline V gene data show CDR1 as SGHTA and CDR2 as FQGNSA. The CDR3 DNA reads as TGTGCCAGCAGCTTACAACCCGGGACAGGGGCCTACGAGCAGTACTTC. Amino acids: CASSLQPGTGAYEQYF.

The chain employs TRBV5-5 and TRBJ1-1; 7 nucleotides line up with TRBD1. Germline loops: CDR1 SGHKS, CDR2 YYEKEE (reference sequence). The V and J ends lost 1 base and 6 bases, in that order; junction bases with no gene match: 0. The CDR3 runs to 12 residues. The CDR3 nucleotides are TGTGCCAGCAGCTTGACAGGGGCTGAAGCTTTCTTT. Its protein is CASSLTGAEAFF.

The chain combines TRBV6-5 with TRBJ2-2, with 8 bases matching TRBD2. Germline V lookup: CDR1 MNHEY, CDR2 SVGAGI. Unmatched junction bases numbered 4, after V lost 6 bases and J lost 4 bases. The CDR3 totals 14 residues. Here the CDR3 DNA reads TGTGCCAGCAGCCCCGGGGGGGGCACCGGGGAGCTGTTTTTT. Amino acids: CASSPGGGTGELFF.

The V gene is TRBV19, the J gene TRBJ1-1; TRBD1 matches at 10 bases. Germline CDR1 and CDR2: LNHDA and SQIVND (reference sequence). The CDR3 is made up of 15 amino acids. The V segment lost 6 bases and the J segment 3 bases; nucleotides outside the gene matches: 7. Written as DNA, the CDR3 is TGTGCCAGTAGGCCGGGACAGGGGACGTACACTGAAGCTTTCTTT. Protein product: CASRPGQGTYTEAFF.

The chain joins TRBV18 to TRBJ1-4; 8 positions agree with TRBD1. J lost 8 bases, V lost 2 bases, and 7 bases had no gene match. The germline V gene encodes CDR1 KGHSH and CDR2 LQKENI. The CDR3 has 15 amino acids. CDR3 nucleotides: TGTGCCAGCTCACCAAACCTAGGACAGGGCGAAAAACTGTTTTTT. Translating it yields CASSPNLGQGEKLFF.

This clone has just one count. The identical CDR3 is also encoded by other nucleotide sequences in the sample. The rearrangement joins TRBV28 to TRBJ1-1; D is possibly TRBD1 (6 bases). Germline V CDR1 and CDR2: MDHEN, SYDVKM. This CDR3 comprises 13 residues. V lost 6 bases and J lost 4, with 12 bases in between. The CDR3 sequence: CASSRGGGTEAFF. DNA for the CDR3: TGTGCCAGCAGCCGGGGGGGCGGCACTGAAGCTTTCTTT.

CDR3 coding DNA: TGTGCCAGCTCACCAAGGCTTCAGGGTGAGAACACTGAAGCTTTCTTT. This sequence encodes CASSPRLQGENTEAFF. The V gene is TRBV18, the J gene TRBJ1-1; possibly TRBD1 for D (5 bases). V was clipped by 2 bases and J by 1 base, with 14 bases between them. CDR1 and CDR2 (germline): KGHSH, LQKENI. The CDR3 runs 16 residues. Together with reference TRBV18 and TRBJ1-1, the CDR3 gives the full variable domain: NAGVMQNPRHLVRRRGQEARLRCSPMKGHSHVYWYRQLPEEGLKFMVYLQKENIIDESGMPKERFSAEFPKEGPSILRIQQVVRGDSAAYFCASSPRLQGENTEAFFGQGTRLTVV.

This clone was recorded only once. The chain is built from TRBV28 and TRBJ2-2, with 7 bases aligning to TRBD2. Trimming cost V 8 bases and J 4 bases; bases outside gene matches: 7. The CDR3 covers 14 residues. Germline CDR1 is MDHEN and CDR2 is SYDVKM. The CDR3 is CASGRAASTGELFF. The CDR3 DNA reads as TGTGCCAGCGGGAGGGCGGCGAGCACCGGGGAGCTGTTTTTT.

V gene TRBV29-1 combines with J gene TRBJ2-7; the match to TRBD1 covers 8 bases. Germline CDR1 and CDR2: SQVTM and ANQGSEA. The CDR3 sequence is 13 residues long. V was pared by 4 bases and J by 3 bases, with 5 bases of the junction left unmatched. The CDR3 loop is CSVGTGSGYEQYF. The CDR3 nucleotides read TGCAGCGTTGGGACAGGGTCAGGCTACGAGCAGTACTTC.

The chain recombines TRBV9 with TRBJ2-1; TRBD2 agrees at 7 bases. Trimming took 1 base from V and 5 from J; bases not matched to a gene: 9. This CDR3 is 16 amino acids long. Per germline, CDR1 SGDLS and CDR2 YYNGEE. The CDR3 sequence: CASSVFGLAANNEQFF. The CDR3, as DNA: TGTGCCAGCAGCGTATTTGGCCTAGCGGCAAACAATGAGCAGTTCTTC.

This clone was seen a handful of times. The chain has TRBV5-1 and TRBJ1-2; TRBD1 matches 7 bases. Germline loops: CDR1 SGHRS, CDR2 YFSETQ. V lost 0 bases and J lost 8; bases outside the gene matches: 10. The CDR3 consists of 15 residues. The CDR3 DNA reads TGCGCCAGCAGCTTGGCCGCACAGGGGCCTGAGGGCTACACCTTC. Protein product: CASSLAAQGPEGYTF. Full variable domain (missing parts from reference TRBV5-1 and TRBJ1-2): KAGVTQTPRYLIKTRGQQVTLSCSPISGHRSVSWYQQTPGQGLQFLFEYFSETQRNKGNFPGRFSGRQFSNSRSEMNVSTLELGDSALYLCASSLAAQGPEGYTFGSGTRLTVV.

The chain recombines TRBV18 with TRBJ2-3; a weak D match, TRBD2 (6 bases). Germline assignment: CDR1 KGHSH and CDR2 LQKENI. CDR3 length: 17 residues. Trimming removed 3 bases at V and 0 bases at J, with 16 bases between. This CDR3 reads CASSPRGTGRSTDTQYF. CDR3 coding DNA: TGTGCCAGCTCACCGCGCGGGACGGGGCGAAGCACAGATACGCAGTATTTT.

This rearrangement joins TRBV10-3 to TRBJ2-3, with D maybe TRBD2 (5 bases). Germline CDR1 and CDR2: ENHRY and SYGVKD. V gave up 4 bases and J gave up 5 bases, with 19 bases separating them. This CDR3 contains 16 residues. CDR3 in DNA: TGTGCCATCAGTGGGGGTTCGGCGTCCGGGGAAGATACGCAGTATTTT. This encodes CAISGGSASGEDTQYF.

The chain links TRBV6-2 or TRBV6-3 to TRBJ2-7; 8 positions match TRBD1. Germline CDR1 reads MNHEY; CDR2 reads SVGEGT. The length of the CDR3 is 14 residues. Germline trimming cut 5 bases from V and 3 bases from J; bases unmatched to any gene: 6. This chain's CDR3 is CASSPRDRLYEQYF. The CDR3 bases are TGTGCCAGCAGTCCACGGGACAGGCTCTACGAGCAGTACTTC.

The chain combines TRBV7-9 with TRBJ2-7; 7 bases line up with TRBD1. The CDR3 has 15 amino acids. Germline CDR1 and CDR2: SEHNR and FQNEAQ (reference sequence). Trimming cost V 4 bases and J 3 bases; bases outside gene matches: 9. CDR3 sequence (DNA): TGTGCCAGCAGCTCTGAGGGGGCTGAGCTCTACGAGCAGTACTTC. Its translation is CASSSEGAELYEQYF.

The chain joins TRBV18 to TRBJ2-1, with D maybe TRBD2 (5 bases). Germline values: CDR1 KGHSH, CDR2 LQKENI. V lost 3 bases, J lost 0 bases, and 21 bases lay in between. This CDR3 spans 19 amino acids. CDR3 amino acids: CASSPRPGFDFPSYNEQFF. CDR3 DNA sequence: TGTGCCAGCTCACCTAGACCGGGATTTGACTTTCCCTCCTACAATGAGCAGTTCTTC.

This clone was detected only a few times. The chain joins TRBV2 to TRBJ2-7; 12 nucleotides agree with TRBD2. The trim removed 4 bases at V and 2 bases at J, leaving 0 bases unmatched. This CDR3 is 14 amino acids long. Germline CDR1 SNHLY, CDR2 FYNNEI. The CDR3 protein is CASSASGRAYEQYF. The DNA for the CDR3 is TGTGCCAGCAGTGCTAGCGGGAGGGCCTACGAGCAGTACTTC.

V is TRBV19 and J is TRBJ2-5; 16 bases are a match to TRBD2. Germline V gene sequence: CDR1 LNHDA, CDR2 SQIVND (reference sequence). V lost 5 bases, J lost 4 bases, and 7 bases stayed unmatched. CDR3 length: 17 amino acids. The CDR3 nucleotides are TGTGCCAGTAGTCCAGGGGGACTAGCGGGAGGGGGAGAGACCCAGTACTTC. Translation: CASSPGGLAGGGETQYF.

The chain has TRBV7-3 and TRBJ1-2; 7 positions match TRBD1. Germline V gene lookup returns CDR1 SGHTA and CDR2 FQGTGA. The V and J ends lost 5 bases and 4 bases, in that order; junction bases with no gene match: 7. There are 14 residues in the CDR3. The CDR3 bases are TGTGCCAGCAGCCCCTCAGCAGGGGGCTATGGCTACACCTTC. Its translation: CASSPSAGGYGYTF.

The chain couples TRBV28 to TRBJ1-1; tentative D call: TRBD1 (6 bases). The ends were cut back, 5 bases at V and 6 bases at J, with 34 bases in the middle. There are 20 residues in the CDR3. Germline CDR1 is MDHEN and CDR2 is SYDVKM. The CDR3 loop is CASSPLTFRRDKRTRAEAFF. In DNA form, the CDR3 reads TGTGCCAGCAGTCCCCTCACTTTTCGCCGGGACAAGCGGACGCGAGCTGAAGCTTTCTTT.

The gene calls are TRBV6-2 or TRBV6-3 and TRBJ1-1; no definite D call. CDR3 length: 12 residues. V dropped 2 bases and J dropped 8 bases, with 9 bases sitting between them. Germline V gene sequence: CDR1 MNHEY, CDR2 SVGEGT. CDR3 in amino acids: CASSYGTSEAFF. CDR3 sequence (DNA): TGTGCCAGCAGTTACGGCACCTCAGAAGCTTTCTTT.